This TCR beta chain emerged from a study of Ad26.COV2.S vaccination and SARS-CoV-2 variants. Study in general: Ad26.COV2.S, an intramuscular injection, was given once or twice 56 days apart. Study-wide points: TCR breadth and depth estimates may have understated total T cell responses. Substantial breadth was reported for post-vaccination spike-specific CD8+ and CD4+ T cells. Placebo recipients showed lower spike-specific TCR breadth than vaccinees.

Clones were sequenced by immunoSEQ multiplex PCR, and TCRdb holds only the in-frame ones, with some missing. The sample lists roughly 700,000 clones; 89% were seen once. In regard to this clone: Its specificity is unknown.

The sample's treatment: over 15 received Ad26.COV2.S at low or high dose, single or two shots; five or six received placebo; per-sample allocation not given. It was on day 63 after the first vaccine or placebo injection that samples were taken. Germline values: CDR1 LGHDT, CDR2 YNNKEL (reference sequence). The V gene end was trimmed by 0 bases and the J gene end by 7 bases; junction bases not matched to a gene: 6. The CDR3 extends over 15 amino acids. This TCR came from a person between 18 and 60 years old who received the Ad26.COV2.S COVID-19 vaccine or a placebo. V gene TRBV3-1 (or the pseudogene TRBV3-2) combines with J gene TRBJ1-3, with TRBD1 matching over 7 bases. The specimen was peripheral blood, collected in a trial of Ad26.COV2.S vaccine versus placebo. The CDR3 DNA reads TGTGCCAGCAGCCAAGACTTGGGACAGAGGAACACCATATATTTT. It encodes CASSQDLGQRNTIYF.